These T cell receptor beta chains were read from a single sample in a study of cytomegalovirus exposure and HLA in healthy donors. Some clones are missing from TCRdb's copy, which holds only in-frame ones; the method was immunoSEQ multiplex PCR. This sample has fewer than 80,000 clones; 74% occur once, and the top ten carry approximately 12%. Sequencing was carried out using PBMCs. Every receptor here comes from a woman in her fifties or sixties in good health and CMV-seropositive. CDR3s include the opening cysteine and the closing phenylalanine or tryptophan. A D gene is named only where the DNA matches it firmly. A row's size may be missing; if present it is once, few, many or a size class.

v_call	clone_size	d_call	j_call	cdr3_aa	cdr3_nt
TRBV2	few	.	TRBJ1-5	CASSGTGNQPQHF	TGTGCCAGCAGTGGGACAGGCAATCAGCCCCAGCATTTT
TRBV5-1	.	.	TRBJ2-3	CASSLAGRTDTQYF	TGCGCCAGCAGCTTAGCAGGGAGGACAGATACGCAGTATTTT
TRBV6-1	few	.	TRBJ2-6	CASSELAGANVLTF	TGTGCCAGCAGTGAACTAGCTGGGGCCAACGTCCTGACTTTC
TRBV2	.	.	TRBJ2-7	CASSVTGFSYEQYF	TGTGCCAGCAGTGTGACGGGATTCTCCTACGAGCAGTACTTC
TRBV30	.	.	TRBJ1-4	CAWSRSTNEKLFF	TGTGCCTGGTCTAGATCAACTAATGAAAAACTGTTTTTT
TRBV11-3	once	.	TRBJ2-3	CASSLPTTDTQYF	TGTGCCAGCAGCCTTCCGACTACAGATACGCAGTATTTT
TRBV7-9	.	.	TRBJ1-4	CASSLAQPSGEKLFF	TGTGCCAGCAGCTTAGCACAGCCTTCAGGTGAAAAACTGTTTTTT
TRBV19	once	.	TRBJ1-3	CASRRGLSSGNTIYF	TGTGCCAGCAGGCGGGGACTATCCTCTGGAAACACCATATATTTT
TRBV6-1	few	TRBD1	TRBJ1-1	CASIPTGAVNTEAFF	TGTGCCAGCATCCCGACAGGGGCCGTGAACACTGAAGCTTTCTTT
TRBV4-1	.	.	TRBJ2-7	CASSQVFGTPAYEQYF	TGCGCCAGCAGCCAAGTATTCGGGACACCCGCCTACGAGCAGTACTTC
TRBV5-5	.	.	TRBJ2-1	CASSYRVGEQFF	TGTGCCAGCAGTTACAGGGTGGGGGAGCAGTTCTTC
TRBV5-6	few	.	TRBJ1-1	CASSFLGAGSTEAFF	TGTGCCAGCAGCTTCTTAGGGGCTGGGTCCACTGAAGCTTTCTTT
TRBV7-3	once	TRBD2	TRBJ2-5	CASRAGLAGGQETQYF	TGTGCCAGCAGAGCGGGACTAGCGGGCGGGCAGGAGACCCAGTACTTC
TRBV23-1	.	.	TRBJ2-7	CASSWTDHTTYEQYF	TGCGCCAGCAGTTGGACAGACCACACCACCTACGAGCAGTACTTC
TRBV2	.	.	TRBJ2-3	CASTTRMTDTQYF	TGTGCCAGTACGACTAGAATGACAGATACGCAGTATTTT
TRBV28	.	.	TRBJ2-1	CASTRPGQTYNEQFF	TGTGCCAGCACAAGACCTGGACAGACCTACAATGAGCAGTTCTTC
TRBV2	.	.	TRBJ1-5	CASSVRRRASNQPQHF	TGTGCCAGCAGTGTTCGGCGGCGTGCAAGCAATCAGCCCCAGCATTTT
TRBV5-1	.	TRBD1	TRBJ1-1	CASSLTGQMNTEAFF	TGCGCCAGCAGCTTGACGGGACAGATGAACACTGAAGCTTTCTTT
TRBV18	.	TRBD1	TRBJ1-1	CASSLDRGRVNTEAFF	TGTGCCAGCTCTTTAGACAGGGGGAGGGTGAACACTGAAGCTTTCTTT
TRBV29-1	.	.	TRBJ1-2	CSVDAGGGYTF	TGCAGCGTTGACGCCGGGGGGGGCTACACCTTC
TRBV2	.	TRBD2	TRBJ2-1	CASSLGAGGSSEQFF	TGTGCCAGCAGCTTAGGAGCGGGAGGTTCGTCGGAGCAGTTCTTC
TRBV10-3	.	TRBD2	TRBJ2-2	CAIGLAKTGELFF	TGTGCCATCGGACTAGCAAAAACCGGGGAGCTGTTTTTT
TRBV4-1	.	.	TRBJ1-6	CASSHQRGGVSRSPLHF	TGCGCCAGCAGCCACCAACGGGGGGGCGTCTCCAGGTCACCCCTCCACTTT
TRBV18	.	.	TRBJ1-2	CASSPPGATSSYTF	TGTGCCAGCTCACCACCGGGGGCGACCTCTTCGTACACCTTC
TRBV19	.	TRBD1	TRBJ1-1	CASSQGGYNTEAFF	TGTGCCAGTAGCCAGGGGGGATACAACACTGAAGCTTTCTTT
TRBV5-1	few	.	TRBJ1-1	CASSSGQLNTEAFF	TGCGCCAGCAGCTCAGGACAGTTGAACACTGAAGCTTTCTTT
TRBV18	once	.	TRBJ2-3	CASSPVYSGSGSTDTQYF	TGTGCCAGCTCACCAGTGTACTCCGGGAGTGGAAGCACAGATACGCAGTATTTT
TRBV19	.	.	TRBJ1-1	CASSIDGGWTEAFF	TGTGCCAGTAGTATAGACGGAGGCTGGACTGAAGCTTTCTTT
TRBV10-3	.	.	TRBJ1-2	CAITQRENYGYTF	TGTGCCATCACGCAACGGGAGAACTATGGCTACACCTTC
TRBV7-9	.	.	TRBJ1-2	CASINLIGGPYGYTF	TGTGCCAGCATCAACCTCATCGGGGGTCCCTATGGCTACACCTTC
TRBV18	.	.	TRBJ2-5	CASSPPTVRETQYF	TGTGCCAGCTCACCACCGACAGTGCGGGAGACCCAGTACTTC
TRBV5-1	once	.	TRBJ2-5	CASSRGQNQETQYF	TGCGCCAGCAGCCGAGGACAGAACCAAGAGACCCAGTACTTC
TRBV10-3	.	.	TRBJ2-7	CAISEAGVSYEQYF	TGTGCCATCAGTGAGGCAGGGGTCTCCTACGAGCAGTACTTC
TRBV7-2	.	.	TRBJ2-3	CASSFGGARDTQYF	TGTGCCAGCAGCTTTGGGGGGGCGAGGGATACGCAGTATTTT
TRBV5-1	.	.	TRBJ2-1	CASSLQSSYNEQFF	TGCGCCAGCAGCTTACAGAGCTCCTACAATGAGCAGTTCTTC
TRBV5-1	.	TRBD1	TRBJ1-5	CASSSLRGDSNQPQHF	TGCGCCAGCAGCTCCCTCAGGGGGGATAGCAATCAGCCCCAGCATTTT
TRBV4-1	.	TRBD2	TRBJ2-1	CASSQVIASGGEGEQFF	TGCGCCAGCAGCCAAGTTATAGCTAGCGGGGGGGAGGGCGAGCAGTTCTTC
TRBV5-1	.	.	TRBJ1-1	CASSSQQVNTEAFF	TGCGCCAGCAGTTCCCAGCAGGTGAACACTGAAGCTTTCTTT
TRBV7-9	.	.	TRBJ1-1	CASSTRDIEAFF	TGTGCCAGCAGCACCCGGGACATTGAAGCTTTCTTT
TRBV6-1	.	TRBD2	TRBJ2-2	CASTGLAGVAGELFF	TGTGCCAGCACAGGACTAGCGGGAGTCGCCGGGGAGCTGTTTTTT
TRBV4-1	.	TRBD1	TRBJ2-5	CASSQGDREKETQYF	TGCGCCAGCAGCCAAGGGGACAGGGAAAAAGAGACCCAGTACTTC
TRBV6-5	.	.	TRBJ1-1	CASSYSTKPNTEAFF	TGTGCCAGCAGTTACTCGACAAAGCCGAACACTGAAGCTTTCTTT
TRBV6-1	.	.	TRBJ1-6	CASSVSNRGGSPLHF	TGTGCCAGCAGTGTTTCGAACCGGGGAGGATCACCCCTCCACTTT
TRBV5-1	.	.	TRBJ2-7	CASSTSTGTLSYEQYF	TGCGCCAGCAGTACCTCGACAGGAACCCTCTCCTACGAGCAGTACTTC
TRBV29-1	.	.	TRBJ2-1	CSVGGQFSSYNEQFF	TGCAGCGTTGGAGGACAGTTCAGCTCCTACAATGAGCAGTTCTTC
TRBV27	.	TRBD1	TRBJ1-6	CASSSSRQGNSPLHF	TGTGCCAGCAGTTCCTCCCGACAGGGTAATTCACCCCTCCACTTT
TRBV18	.	TRBD1	TRBJ1-5	CASSPDRGQVQPQHF	TGTGCCAGCTCACCAGACAGGGGGCAAGTACAGCCCCAGCATTTT
TRBV4-1	.	TRBD1	TRBJ2-5	CASSQSEGAGETQYF	TGCGCCAGCAGCCAATCTGAGGGGGCCGGAGAGACCCAGTACTTC
TRBV6-4	.	.	TRBJ1-1	CASSASQGSEAFF	TGTGCCAGCAGTGCTTCCCAGGGGTCTGAAGCTTTCTTT
TRBV29-1	.	TRBD1	TRBJ1-2	CSVDRGDDAGYTF	TGCAGCGTAGACAGGGGGGACGACGCCGGCTACACCTTC
TRBV5-8	.	.	TRBJ2-7	CASSLAVRGSYEQYF	TGTGCCAGCAGCTTGGCGGTCAGGGGCTCCTACGAGCAGTACTTC
TRBV7-9	.	.	TRBJ1-3	CASTPGDGNTIYF	TGTGCCAGCACACCGGGGGATGGAAACACCATATATTTT
TRBV29-1	.	.	TRBJ2-5	CSVGGIQETQYF	TGCAGCGTTGGCGGGATCCAAGAGACCCAGTACTTC
TRBV6-1	.	.	TRBJ2-1	CASRATGASYNEQFF	TGTGCCAGCAGGGCGACAGGCGCCTCCTACAATGAGCAGTTCTTC
TRBV5-1	.	.	TRBJ2-1	CASSLHHGAYNEQFF	TGCGCCAGCAGCTTGCATCACGGGGCCTACAATGAGCAGTTCTTC